The 22 T cell receptor beta chains below come from one sample, sequenced in a study of neoadjuvant nivolumab and ipilimumab in lung cancer. Sequencing was performed with immunoSEQ multiplex PCR; in TCRdb, only in-frame clones are kept and a portion is missing. The table has around 8,100 clones, 75% to 85% seen once. The sample consisted of adjacent normal lung tissue, taken after neoadjuvant nivolumab, alone or with ipilimumab, at or shortly before surgery. The receptors originated from an adult with non-small cell lung cancer.

This clone has a single count. The rearrangement joins TRBV7-9 to TRBJ1-5, with D possibly being TRBD1 (5 bases). CDR1 and CDR2 (germline): SEHNR, FQNEAQ (reference sequence). Trimming removed 4 bases at V and 1 base at J, with 11 bases between. This CDR3 region has 15 residues. The DNA of the CDR3 is TGTGCCAGCAGCTCAGGCAGGGAAAGCAATCAGCCCCAGCATTTT. Protein sequence: CASSSGRESNQPQHF.

The chain couples TRBV4-1 to TRBJ1-2; tentative D call: TRBD1 (6 bases). Germline values: CDR1 MGHRA, CDR2 YSYEKL. V lost 1 base and J 3 bases, leaving 12 bases between the germline ends. The CDR3 runs 15 residues. CDR3 loop: CASSQGETGYYGYTF. The CDR3 DNA follows: TGCGCCAGCAGCCAAGGGGAGACAGGATACTATGGCTACACCTTC.

The chain links TRBV14 to TRBJ2-7; D is possibly TRBD2 (6 bases). V was cut by 0 bases and J by 4 bases, with 13 bases left in between. Germline CDR1 is SGHDN and CDR2 is FVKESK. The CDR3 sequence is 15 residues long. This CDR3 is CASSQEGWGEYEQYF. The CDR3 region has the DNA TGTGCCAGCAGCCAAGAGGGCTGGGGGGAATACGAGCAGTACTTC. Using reference TRBV14 and TRBJ2-7 for the parts outside the CDR3, the full variable domain is EAGVTQFPSHSVIEKGQTVTLRCDPISGHDNLYWYRRVMGKEIKFLLHFVKESKQDESGMPNNRFLAERTGGTYSTLKVQPAELEDSGVYFCASSQEGWGEYEQYFGPGTRLTVT.

This clone was counted a few times. This rearrangement joins TRBV28 to TRBJ1-2; TRBD1 might be the D (6 bases). V was shortened by 9 bases and J by 4 bases, with 15 bases between the two germline ends. The CDR3 has 13 residues. In germline, CDR1 is MDHEN, CDR2 SYDVKM. The CDR3 DNA sequence: TGTGCCAGTACGGGAGGGGGATTCTATGGCTACACCTTC. It translates to CASTGGGFYGYTF.

The chain employs TRBV6-5 and TRBJ1-5; 10 bases match TRBD1. The CDR3 is made up of 13 amino acids. CDR1 and CDR2 from the germline V gene are MNHEY and SVGAGI. The trim removed 6 bases at V and 4 bases at J, leaving 0 bases unmatched. The CDR3 protein is CASRDRGNQPQHF. CDR3 in DNA: TGTGCCAGCAGGGACAGGGGGAATCAGCCCCAGCATTTT.

A single count supports this clone. The chain is built from TRBV7-2 and TRBJ1-5, with 9 bases identical to TRBD1. The CDR3 totals 16 residues. Germline CDR1 and CDR2: SGHTA and FQGNSA. The junction had 6 bases not matched to a gene; V was cut back by 0 bases and J by 6 bases. CDR3 region: CASSLAAQGAGQPQHF. CDR3 bases: TGTGCCAGCAGCTTAGCGGCACAGGGGGCGGGTCAGCCCCAGCATTTT.

The V gene is TRBV15, the J gene TRBJ1-5, with unresolved D. The CDR3 length is 13 residues. Trimming pared 5 bases from V and 8 bases from J, leaving 13 bases between. Germline V gene data show CDR1 as LNHNV and CDR2 as YYDKDF (reference sequence). The DNA of the CDR3 is TGTGCCACCAGCGTCAGAATGACGGAGCCCCAGCATTTT. Residues: CATSVRMTEPQHF.

This clone came up once. The rearrangement uses TRBV7-9 and TRBJ1-1, with TRBD1 identical over 10 bases. This CDR3 spans 15 amino acids. Trimming at V came to 5 bases and at J to 4 bases, leaving 7 bases not matched to a gene. Per germline, CDR1 SEHNR and CDR2 FQNEAQ (reference sequence). The CDR3 region has the DNA TGTGCCAGCAGCGGGCAGACAGGGGGCGTCACTGAAGCTTTCTTT. Encoded protein: CASSGQTGGVTEAFF.

This clone occurred a few times. CDR3 bases: TGTGCCAGCAGCTTAGAGGGCCAGCCCCAGCATTTT. It encodes CASSLEGQPQHF. The V gene is TRBV7-9, the J gene TRBJ1-5; no reliable D call. From germline, CDR1 is SEHNR and CDR2 FQNEAQ (reference sequence). V was pared by 1 base and J by 7 bases, with 5 bases between. The CDR3 loop spans 12 amino acids.

The chain joins TRBV6-5 to TRBJ1-5; a weak D match, TRBD1 (5 bases). V was cut by 8 bases and J by 2 bases, with 10 bases left in between. This CDR3 has 13 amino acids. Looked up from germline, CDR1 is MNHEY and CDR2 is SVGAGI. CDR3: CASQKGGNQPQHF. CDR3 nucleotides: TGTGCCAGCCAGAAAGGGGGCAATCAGCCCCAGCATTTT.

The J gene is TRBJ2-1, the V gene TRBV5-6; D could derive from TRBD1 or TRBD2 (5 bases each). The CDR3 sequence is 16 residues long. The germline V gene has CDR1 SGHDT and CDR2 YYEEEE. V lost 2 bases to trimming and J lost 4 bases, with 16 bases between them. The CDR3 loop is CASSFGTDPFYNEQFF. As DNA, the CDR3 is TGTGCCAGCAGCTTCGGGACGGACCCCTTTTACAATGAGCAGTTCTTC.

This clone occurred once. The J gene is TRBJ2-3, the V gene TRBV4-1, with D hard to call. The germline CDR1 and CDR2 sequences are MGHRA and YSYEKL. This CDR3 has 14 residues. V lost 4 bases, J lost 0 bases, and 8 bases lay in between. CDR3 loop: CASSLGMSTDTQYF. In nucleotides, the CDR3 is TGCGCCAGCAGCCTGGGTATGAGCACAGATACGCAGTATTTT.

The V call is TRBV7-2, the J call TRBJ1-2; D is undetermined. CDR3 length: 13 residues. Trimming cost V 1 base and J 1 base, with 4 bases left between them. Germline CDR1 SGHTA, CDR2 FQGNSA. The CDR3 coding sequence is TGTGCCAGCAGCTTAGACAATAACTATGGCTACACCTTC. Translation: CASSLDNNYGYTF.

The V and J genes are TRBV2 and TRBJ2-7, with D perhaps matching TRBD1 (6 bases). Trimming took off 10 bases at V and 4 bases at J, with 14 bases between the two ends. The CDR3 is 12 amino acids. Germline assignment: CDR1 SNHLY and CDR2 FYNNEI. CDR3 DNA: TGTGCCACTTGGACAGAAACGTACGAGCAGTACTTC. It codes for CATWTETYEQYF.

The chain combines TRBV2 with TRBJ2-1, with D possibly TRBD2 on 5 matching bases. The CDR3 contains 10 residues. Germline V gives CDR1 SNHLY, CDR2 FYNNEI. Trimming pared 4 bases from V and 10 bases from J, leaving 5 bases between. The CDR3 bases are TGTGCCAGCAGTGGGAGGGAGCAGTTCTTC. Amino acid sequence: CASSGREQFF.

The chain combines TRBV7-9 with TRBJ1-5; D unclear. In germline, CDR1 is SEHNR, CDR2 FQNEAQ (reference sequence). This CDR3 is built from 12 residues. Trimming took off 4 bases at V and 4 bases at J, with 5 bases between the two ends. DNA for the CDR3: TGTGCCAGCAGCTCCACTAATCAGCCCCAGCATTTT. Its protein is CASSSTNQPQHF.

The chain uses TRBV6-1 and TRBJ1-2; D is undetermined. V gave up 2 bases and J gave up 4 bases, with 8 bases separating them. Germline values: CDR1 MNHNS, CDR2 SASEGT. This CDR3 is built from 13 residues. The CDR3 sequence is CASSESGIYGYTF. CDR3 sequence (DNA): TGTGCCAGCAGTGAATCTGGGATCTATGGCTACACCTTC.

This clone was seen once. The V gene is TRBV5-4, the J gene TRBJ1-1; D gene ambiguous. The CDR3 runs 13 residues. V lost 1 base to trimming and J lost 1 base, with 5 bases between them. Germline lookup yields CDR1 SGHNT and CDR2 YYREEE (reference sequence). The CDR3 loop is CASSLQQNTEAFF. In nucleotides, the CDR3 is TGTGCCAGCAGCTTGCAACAGAACACTGAAGCTTTCTTT. The full variable domain, its missing parts supplied by reference TRBV5-4 and TRBJ1-1, is ETGVTQSPTHLIKTRGQQVTLRCSSQSGHNTVSWYQQALGQGPQFIFQYYREEENGRGNFPPRFSGLQFPNYSSELNVNALELDDSALYLCASSLQQNTEAFFGQGTRLTVV.

This chain joins TRBV18 and TRBJ2-3; TRBD2 aligns across 8 bases. From germline, CDR1 is KGHSH and CDR2 LQKENI. The CDR3 sequence is 16 residues long. V lost 4 bases and J lost 2; bases outside the gene matches: 8. The chain's CDR3 is CASSLLRSGDTDTQYF. The DNA for the CDR3 is TGTGCCAGCTCACTTCTTCGTAGCGGGGACACAGATACGCAGTATTTT.

This clone was observed once. The chain recombines TRBV4-1 with TRBJ2-7; 7 bases map to TRBD1. Germline V gene data show CDR1 as MGHRA and CDR2 as YSYEKL. The ends lost 4 bases at V and 2 bases at J; junction bases unmatched: 11. This CDR3 is 16 amino acids long. CDR3 in amino acids: CASSLASDRSTYEQYF. CDR3 nucleotides: TGCGCCAGCAGCCTCGCGTCGGACAGGAGTACCTACGAGCAGTACTTC.

The rearrangement links TRBV6-1 to TRBJ2-7; D not resolved. The germline V and J ends were trimmed by 6 bases and 3 bases, with 9 bases remaining between them. CDR1 is MNHNS and CDR2 is SASEGT in the germline V gene. This CDR3 has 12 residues. DNA for the CDR3: TGTGCCAGCAGGGTTGGGCTCTACGAGCAGTACTTC. This gives the protein CASRVGLYEQYF.

The CDR3 sequence: CASSDPNTEAFF. The CDR3 DNA follows: TGTGCCAGCAGTGACCCGAACACTGAAGCTTTCTTT. The chain combines TRBV2 with TRBJ1-1; D call uncertain. CDR3 size: 12 residues. Trimming stripped 3 bases from V and 1 base from J, with 3 bases between. Germline V gene lookup returns CDR1 SNHLY and CDR2 FYNNEI.